This is a list of T cell receptor beta chains from one sample in a study of blood T cell repertoires in COVID-19. TCRdb keeps only in-frame clones here, not all; method: immunoSEQ multiplex PCR. The sample lists roughly 80,000 clones, over 85% occurring once. Sequenced material: peripheral blood. All receptors derive from a woman aged 80 or over with active or convalescent COVID-19. Each CDR3 is given with its conserved first and last residue. D genes are given only for firm matches. The size of a clone is reported for some rows only, either as once, few or many, or as a class for expanded clones.

TRBV24-1	TRBJ1-1	once	-	TGTGCCACCAGTGATGACGGGGAGTTCGCTTTCTTT	CATSDDGEFAFF
TRBV6-5	TRBJ1-1	once	-	TGTGCCAGCAGTTTCGAGGGGAGGGCGAACACTGAAGCTTTCTTT	CASSFEGRANTEAFF
TRBV28	TRBJ1-5	-	TRBD1	TGTGCCAGCAGCAACGGAGGGGGCGGGAATCAGCCCCAGCATTTT	CASSNGGGGNQPQHF
TRBV11-2	TRBJ1-6	few	TRBD1	TGTGCCAGCACCGCCGTGACGGGACAGGGCAGATCACCCCTCCACTTT	CASTAVTGQGRSPLHF
TRBV11-2	TRBJ2-3	-	TRBD2	TGTGCCAGCAGCTTAGATTCCCCGCGGGGGTCCACAGATACGCAGTATTTT	CASSLDSPRGSTDTQYF
TRBV5-4	TRBJ2-1	few	TRBD2	TGTGCCAGCAGCTCCCTGCGGGGGGCATACAATGAGCAGTTCTTC	CASSSLRGAYNEQFF
TRBV6-5	TRBJ2-7	once	TRBD2	TGTGCCAGCAGAGAGCGGGGGCAGACCTACGAGCAGTACTTC	CASRERGQTYEQYF
TRBV4-3	TRBJ1-2	-	TRBD1	TGCGCCAGCAGCCAAGATCCAGGGGGTAGGCGGCACGGCTACACCTTC	CASSQDPGGRRHGYTF
TRBV4-3	TRBJ2-7	once	TRBD1	TGCGCCAGCAGCCACGGGACAGGCGACGCCTACGAGCAGTACTTC	CASSHGTGDAYEQYF
TRBV28	TRBJ1-3	-	-	TGTGCCAGCAGTTCCAGTAACTTGAGGGGAAACACCATATATTTT	CASSSSNLRGNTIYF
TRBV28	TRBJ1-2	-	TRBD1	TGTGCCACCCAGGGGGGCAACTATGGCTACACCTTC	CATQGGNYGYTF
TRBV9	TRBJ1-1	-	-	TGTGCCAGCAGGCGGGACGGGAGGTGGGACACTGAAGCTTTCTTT	CASRRDGRWDTEAFF
TRBV28	TRBJ1-5	-	-	TGTGCCAGCACTTCCCCTAGGCGGGGTGGTCAGCCCCAGCATTTT	CASTSPRRGGQPQHF
TRBV2	TRBJ2-1	-	-	TGTGCCAGCAGTGAACGGGTGTACAATGAGCAGTTCTTC	CASSERVYNEQFF
TRBV2	TRBJ1-4	few	-	TGTGCCAGCAGGGGCCGCGGGGCAACTAATGAAAAACTGTTTTTT	CASRGRGATNEKLFF
TRBV5-1	TRBJ2-1	-	-	TGCGCCAGCAGCTTGTCCGGTAGCCCGGAGGATGAGCAGTTCTTC	CASSLSGSPEDEQFF
TRBV10-3	TRBJ2-4	-	-	TGTGCCATCAGTGAGTCGGGAGCCCCCTCAAGCCAAAACATTCAGTACTTC	CAISESGAPSSQNIQYF
TRBV13	TRBJ2-1	-	-	TGTGCCAGCAGCTCAGTGCTCTCGGGGGTCGGTGAGCAGTTCTTC	CASSSVLSGVGEQFF
TRBV5-1	TRBJ1-2	-	-	TGCGCCAGCAGTTCGGTTGGGGGGGACGGCTACACCTTC	CASSSVGGDGYTF
TRBV6-5	TRBJ1-2	-	TRBD1	TGTGCCAGCAGTTCCCCGGACAGGGGGAAGGGTGGCTACACCTTC	CASSSPDRGKGGYTF
TRBV7-2	TRBJ2-7	-	-	TGTGCCAGCAGCTTTTCCAACTTTCCTTACGAGCAGTACTTC	CASSFSNFPYEQYF
TRBV5-6	TRBJ1-2	-	TRBD1	TGTGCCAGCAGCACGACAGGGGGTTATGGCTACACCTTC	CASSTTGGYGYTF
TRBV6-2/TRBV6-3	TRBJ2-4	-	TRBD1	TGTGCCAGCAGTGACCGGACAGGGGCGGAATTAGGTGGCAAAAACATTCAGTACTTC	CASSDRTGAELGGKNIQYF
TRBV7-2	TRBJ2-3	-	TRBD2	TGTGCCAGCAGCTTAGATCTAGCGGGGGGGCGGCGAGATACGCAGTATTTT	CASSLDLAGGRRDTQYF
TRBV5-1	TRBJ2-2	-	-	TGCGCCAGCAGCACCTGGTCCCCCCCCCGGACCGGGGAGCTGTTTTTT	CASSTWSPPRTGELFF
TRBV7-2	TRBJ1-2	few	TRBD1	TGTGCCAGCAGCTTAAGGGGGAACAGGGGCGAGTCTGGCTACACCTTC	CASSLRGNRGESGYTF
TRBV5-1	TRBJ2-1	-	-	TGCGCCAGCAATGACAGGAGTTACAATGAGCAGTTCTTC	CASNDRSYNEQFF
TRBV7-3	TRBJ2-3	-	-	TGTGCCAGCAGCGGGGGGACGGATACGCAGTATTTT	CASSGGTDTQYF